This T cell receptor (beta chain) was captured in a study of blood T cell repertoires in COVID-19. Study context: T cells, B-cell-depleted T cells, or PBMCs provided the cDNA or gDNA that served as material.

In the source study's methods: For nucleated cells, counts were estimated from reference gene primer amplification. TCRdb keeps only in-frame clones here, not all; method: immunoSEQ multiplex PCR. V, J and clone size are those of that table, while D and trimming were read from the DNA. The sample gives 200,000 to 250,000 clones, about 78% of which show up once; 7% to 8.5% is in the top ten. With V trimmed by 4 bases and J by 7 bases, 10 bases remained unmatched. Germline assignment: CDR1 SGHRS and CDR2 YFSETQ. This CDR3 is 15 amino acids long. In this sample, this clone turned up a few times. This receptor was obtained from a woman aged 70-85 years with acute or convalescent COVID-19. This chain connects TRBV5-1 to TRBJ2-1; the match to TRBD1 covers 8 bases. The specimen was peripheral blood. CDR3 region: CASSPGTGLGNEQFF. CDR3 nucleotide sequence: TGCGCCAGCAGCCCGGGGACAGGTCTAGGAAATGAGCAGTTCTTC.